This T cell receptor (beta chain) came from a study of shared T cell receptors in the human thymus. CDR1 and CDR2 (germline): KGHSH, LQKENI. CDR3 length: 16 amino acids. Losses at the gene ends were 3 bases for V and 1 base for J; bases not matched to a gene: 7. Assay used: immunoSEQ multiplex PCR; TCRdb lists only in-frame clones, some missing. The table has more than 300,000 clones, 85% to 95% seen once. Sequenced: thymocytes. The sequence was collected from a human donor. The chain joins TRBV18 to TRBJ2-3, with TRBD1 identical over 7 bases. The CDR3 DNA sequence: TGTGCCAGCTCACCCCCGAGGCAGGGGGGCACAGATACGCAGTATTTT. It specifies CASSPPRQGGTDTQYF.